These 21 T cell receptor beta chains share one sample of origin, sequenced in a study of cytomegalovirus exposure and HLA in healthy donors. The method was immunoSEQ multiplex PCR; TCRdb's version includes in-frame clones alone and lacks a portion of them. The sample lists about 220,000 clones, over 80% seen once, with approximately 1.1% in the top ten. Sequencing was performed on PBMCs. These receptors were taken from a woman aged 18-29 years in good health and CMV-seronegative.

The CDR3 region is CASSSATGLGGYTF. CDR3 nucleotide sequence: TGTGCCAGCAGCTCCGCGACAGGGTTGGGGGGCTACACCTTC. The V call is TRBV11-2, the J call TRBJ1-2, with 7 bases aligning to TRBD1. The CDR3 length is 14 residues. Trimming removed 4 bases from V and 8 bases from J; junction bases left unmatched: 10. The germline V gene has CDR1 SGHAT and CDR2 FQNNGV.

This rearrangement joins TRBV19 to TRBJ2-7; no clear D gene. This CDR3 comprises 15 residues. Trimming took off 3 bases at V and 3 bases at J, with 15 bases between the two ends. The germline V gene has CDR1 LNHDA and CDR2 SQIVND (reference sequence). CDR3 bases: TGTGCCAGTAGTATTTCCCCTATCACCCACTACGAGCAGTACTTC. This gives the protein CASSISPITHYEQYF.

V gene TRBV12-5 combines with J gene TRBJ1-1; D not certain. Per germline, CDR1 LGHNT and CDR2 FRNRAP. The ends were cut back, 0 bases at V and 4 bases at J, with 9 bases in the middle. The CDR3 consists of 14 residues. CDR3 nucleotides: TGTGCTAGTGGTTTGGTACGCGGAGGCACTGAAGCTTTCTTT. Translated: CASGLVRGGTEAFF. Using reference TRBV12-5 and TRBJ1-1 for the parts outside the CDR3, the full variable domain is DARVTQTPRHKVTEMGQEVTMRCQPILGHNTVFWYRQTMMQGLELLAYFRNRAPLDDSGMPKDRFSAEMPDATLATLKIQPSEPRDSAVYFCASGLVRGGTEAFFGQGTRLTVV.

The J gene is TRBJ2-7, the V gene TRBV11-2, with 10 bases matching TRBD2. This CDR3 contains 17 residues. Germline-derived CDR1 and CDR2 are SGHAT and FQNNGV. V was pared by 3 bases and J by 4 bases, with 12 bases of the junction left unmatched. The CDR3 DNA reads TGTGCCAGCAGCTTTCGCGGAGCTAGCGGGAGTATATACGAGCAGTACTTC. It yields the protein CASSFRGASGSIYEQYF.

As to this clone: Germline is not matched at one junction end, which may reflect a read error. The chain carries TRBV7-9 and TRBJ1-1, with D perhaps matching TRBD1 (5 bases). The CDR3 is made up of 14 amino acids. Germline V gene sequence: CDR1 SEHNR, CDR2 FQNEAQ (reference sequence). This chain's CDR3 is CATSREAMNTEAFF. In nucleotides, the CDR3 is TGTGCCACCAGCAGGGAGGCCATGAACACTGAAGCTTTCTTT.

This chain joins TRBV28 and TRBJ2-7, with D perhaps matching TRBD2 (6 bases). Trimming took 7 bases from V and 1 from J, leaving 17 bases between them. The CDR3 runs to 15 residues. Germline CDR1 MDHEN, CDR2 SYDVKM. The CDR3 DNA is TGTGCCAGCACTCTAAGGCGGGGCCCATCCTACGAGCAGTACTTC. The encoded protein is CASTLRRGPSYEQYF.

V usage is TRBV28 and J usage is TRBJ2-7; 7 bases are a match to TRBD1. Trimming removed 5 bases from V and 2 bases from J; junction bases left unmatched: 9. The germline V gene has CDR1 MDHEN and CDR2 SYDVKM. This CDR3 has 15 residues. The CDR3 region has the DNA TGTGCCAGCAGTGGGATAAAAGGACAGGCCTACGAGCAGTACTTC. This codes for CASSGIKGQAYEQYF.

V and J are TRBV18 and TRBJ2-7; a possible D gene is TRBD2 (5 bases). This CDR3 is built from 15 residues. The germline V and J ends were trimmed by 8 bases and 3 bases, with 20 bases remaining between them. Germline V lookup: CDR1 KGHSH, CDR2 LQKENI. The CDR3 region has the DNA TGTGCCAGCCAATTAGCGAACGGGATTTACTACGAGCAGTACTTC. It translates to CASQLANGIYYEQYF.

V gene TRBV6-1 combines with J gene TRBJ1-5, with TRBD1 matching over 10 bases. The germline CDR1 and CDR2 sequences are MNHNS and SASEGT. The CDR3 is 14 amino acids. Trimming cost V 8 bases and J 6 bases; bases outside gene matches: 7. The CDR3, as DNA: TGTGCCAGCTTTAGGACAGGGGGATCTCAGCCCCAGCATTTT. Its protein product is CASFRTGGSQPQHF.

The CDR3 DNA sequence: TGTGCCAGCAGCTTTAGCAGGGATGAAAAACTGTTTTTT. Translated, it gives CASSFSRDEKLFF. The chain uses TRBV7-6 and TRBJ1-4, with TRBD1 as a possible D gene (5 bases). Trimming took 3 bases from V and 6 from J, leaving 8 bases between them. This CDR3 contains 13 residues. Germline V gives CDR1 SGHVS, CDR2 FNYEAQ.

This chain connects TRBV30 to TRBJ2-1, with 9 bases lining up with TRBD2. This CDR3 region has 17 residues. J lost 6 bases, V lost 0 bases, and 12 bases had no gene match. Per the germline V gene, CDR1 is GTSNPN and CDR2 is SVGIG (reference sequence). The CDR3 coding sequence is TGTGCCTGGAGTGTAAGGTCCCGACTAGCGGTGGGCAATGAGCAGTTCTTC. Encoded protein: CAWSVRSRLAVGNEQFF.

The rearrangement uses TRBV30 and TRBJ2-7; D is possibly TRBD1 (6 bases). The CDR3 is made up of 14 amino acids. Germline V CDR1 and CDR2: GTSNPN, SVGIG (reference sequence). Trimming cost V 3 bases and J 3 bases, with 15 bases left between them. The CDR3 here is CAWSPPPGDYEQYF. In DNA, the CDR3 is TGTGCCTGGAGCCCCCCTCCAGGGGACTACGAGCAGTACTTC. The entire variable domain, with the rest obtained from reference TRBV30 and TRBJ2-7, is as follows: SQTIHQWPATLVQPVGSPLSLECTVEGTSNPNLYWYRQAAGRGLQLLFYSVGIGQISSEVPQNLSASRPQDRQFILSSKKLLLSDSGFYLCAWSPPPGDYEQYFGPGTRLTVT.

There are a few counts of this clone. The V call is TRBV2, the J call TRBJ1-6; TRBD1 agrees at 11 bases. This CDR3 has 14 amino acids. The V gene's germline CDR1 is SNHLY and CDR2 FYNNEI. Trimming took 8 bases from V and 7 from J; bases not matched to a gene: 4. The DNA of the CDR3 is TGTGCCAGCGGGAGGGACAGGGGGAATTCACCCCTCCACTTT. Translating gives CASGRDRGNSPLHF.

CDR3 DNA sequence: TGCGCCAGCAGCTTGGGGAGGGTTAACACCGGGGAGCTGTTTTTT. It yields the protein CASSLGRVNTGELFF. The chain combines TRBV5-1 with TRBJ2-2; D perhaps matches TRBD2 (6 bases). The germline V and J ends were trimmed by 0 bases and 2 bases, with 8 bases remaining between them. CDR3 length equals 15 residues. Germline V CDR1 and CDR2: SGHRS, YFSETQ. Complete variable domain (other parts from reference TRBV5-1 and TRBJ2-2): KAGVTQTPRYLIKTRGQQVTLSCSPISGHRSVSWYQQTPGQGLQFLFEYFSETQRNKGNFPGRFSGRQFSNSRSEMNVSTLELGDSALYLCASSLGRVNTGELFFGEGSRLTVL.

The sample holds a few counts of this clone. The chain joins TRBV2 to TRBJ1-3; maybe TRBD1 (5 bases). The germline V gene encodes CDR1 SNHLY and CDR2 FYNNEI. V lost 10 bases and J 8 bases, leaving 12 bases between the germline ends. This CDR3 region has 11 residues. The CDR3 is CATQGTDTIYF. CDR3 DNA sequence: TGTGCCACCCAGGGCACGGACACCATATATTTT.

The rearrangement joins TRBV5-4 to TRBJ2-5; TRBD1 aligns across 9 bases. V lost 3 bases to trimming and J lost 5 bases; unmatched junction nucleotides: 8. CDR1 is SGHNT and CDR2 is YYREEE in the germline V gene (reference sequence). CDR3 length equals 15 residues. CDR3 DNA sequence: TGTGCCAGCAGCTCAGGGACAGGGCCTGGGGAGACCCAGTACTTC. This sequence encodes CASSSGTGPGETQYF.

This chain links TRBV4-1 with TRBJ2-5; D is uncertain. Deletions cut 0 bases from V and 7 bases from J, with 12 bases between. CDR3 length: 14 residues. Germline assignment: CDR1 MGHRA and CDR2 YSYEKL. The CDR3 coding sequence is TGCGCCAGCAGCCAAGATGTGGTCCTAGGGACCCAGTACTTC. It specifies CASSQDVVLGTQYF.

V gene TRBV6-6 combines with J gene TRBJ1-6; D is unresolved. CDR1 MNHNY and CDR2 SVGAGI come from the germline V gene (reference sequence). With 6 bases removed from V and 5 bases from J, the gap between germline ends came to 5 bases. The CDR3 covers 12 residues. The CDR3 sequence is CASRRDNSPLHF. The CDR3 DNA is TGTGCCAGCAGGAGAGATAATTCACCCCTCCACTTT.

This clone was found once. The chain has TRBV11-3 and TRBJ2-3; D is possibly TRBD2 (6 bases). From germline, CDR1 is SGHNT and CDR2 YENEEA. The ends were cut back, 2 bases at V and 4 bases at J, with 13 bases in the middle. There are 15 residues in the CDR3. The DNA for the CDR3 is TGTGCCAGCAGCTTAACGGCGGGATCGGCAGATACGCAGTATTTT. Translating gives CASSLTAGSADTQYF.

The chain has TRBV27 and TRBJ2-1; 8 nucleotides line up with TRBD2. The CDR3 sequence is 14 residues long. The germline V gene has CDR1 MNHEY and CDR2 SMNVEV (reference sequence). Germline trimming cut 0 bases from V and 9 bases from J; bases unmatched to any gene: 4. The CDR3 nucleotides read TGTGCCAGCAGTTTATCTGGGACTAGTGCTGAGCAGTTCTTC. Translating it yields CASSLSGTSAEQFF.

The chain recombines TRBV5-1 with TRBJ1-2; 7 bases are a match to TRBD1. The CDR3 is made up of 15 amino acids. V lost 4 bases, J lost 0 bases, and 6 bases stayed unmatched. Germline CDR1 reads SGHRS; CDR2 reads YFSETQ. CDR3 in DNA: TGCGCCAGCAGCGTTGACAGGGCTACTAACTATGGCTACACCTTC. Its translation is CASSVDRATNYGYTF. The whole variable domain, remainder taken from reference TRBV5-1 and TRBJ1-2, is KAGVTQTPRYLIKTRGQQVTLSCSPISGHRSVSWYQQTPGQGLQFLFEYFSETQRNKGNFPGRFSGRQFSNSRSEMNVSTLELGDSALYLCASSVDRATNYGYTFGSGTRLTVV.